These 29 T cell receptor beta chains were sequenced from one sample in a study of blood T cell repertoires in COVID-19. TCRdb's table, derived via immunoSEQ multiplex PCR, lists solely in-frame clones and lacks some. The sample carries fewer than 200,000 clones, roughly 81% recorded once. Sequenced material: peripheral blood. The receptors derive from a middle-aged man with acute or convalescent COVID-19.

The J gene is TRBJ2-5, the V gene TRBV11-2; 7 nucleotides match TRBD2. V was clipped by 4 bases and J by 3 bases; unmatched bases: 5. The CDR3 loop spans 14 amino acids. Germline loops: CDR1 SGHAT, CDR2 FQNNGV. The CDR3 region has the DNA TGTGCCAGCAGCTCCTTTCTAGCGGAAGAGACCCAGTACTTC. As protein: CASSSFLAEETQYF.

V usage is TRBV12-2 and J usage is TRBJ2-3; TRBD2 is taken as the D call from the table, unchecked against the DNA. TRBV12-2 is a recognized pseudogene. The CDR3 has 17 amino acids. CDR3 sequence reads: CASRLGDPLAAQDTQYF. DNA for the CDR3: TGTGCAAGTCGCTTAGGGGACCCACTAGCGGCCCAAGATACGCAGTATTTT.

V is TRBV6-1 and J is TRBJ1-6, with TRBD1 matching 8 bases. Germline V gene data show CDR1 as MNHNS and CDR2 as SASEGT. The CDR3 has 17 residues. V trimming: 3 bases; J trimming: 3 bases; junction bases outside the gene matches: 7. The CDR3 region has the DNA TGTGCCAGCAGTGATACAGGGGGGTTTGGCTATAATTCACCCCTCCACTTT. Translation gives CASSDTGGFGYNSPLHF.

This clone was counted only a few times. The J gene is TRBJ1-1, the V gene TRBV27, with 7 bases aligning to TRBD1. The V gene end was trimmed by 3 bases and the J gene end by 1 base; junction bases not matched to a gene: 8. CDR1 and CDR2 from the germline V gene are MNHEY and SMNVEV (reference sequence). This CDR3 is built from 16 residues. CDR3 region: CASSFRDRSRNTEAFF. The CDR3 DNA reads TGTGCCAGCAGTTTTAGGGACAGAAGTAGGAACACTGAAGCTTTCTTT.

The chain combines TRBV6-5 with TRBJ2-3; 9 bases align to TRBD2. The CDR3 totals 14 residues. The V and J ends lost 11 bases and 3 bases, in that order; junction bases with no gene match: 9. The germline gives CDR1 MNHEY, CDR2 SVGAGI. The CDR3 loop is CAAAGGGATDTQYF. CDR3 DNA sequence: TGTGCCGCGGCTGGCGGGGGGGCAACAGATACGCAGTATTTT.

The rearrangement joins TRBV9 to TRBJ2-1; tentative D call: TRBD2 (6 bases). This CDR3 has 14 residues. Germline loops: CDR1 SGDLS, CDR2 YYNGEE. Trimming took off 8 bases at V and 7 bases at J, with 19 bases between the two ends. The CDR3 DNA sequence: TGTGCCAGTAGGCGGGGATCCGAGGGAAATGAGCAGTTCTTC. It specifies CASRRGSEGNEQFF.

The chain is built from TRBV6-5 and TRBJ1-2; no clear D gene. The CDR3 has 12 amino acids. V was clipped by 8 bases and J by 2 bases, with 9 bases between them. Germline loops: CDR1 MNHEY, CDR2 SVGAGI. The CDR3 protein is CASAGSNYGYTF. CDR3 in DNA: TGTGCCAGCGCAGGTTCGAACTATGGCTACACCTTC.

The genes are TRBV19 and TRBJ2-7; D might be TRBD2 (6 bases). Germline assignment: CDR1 LNHDA and CDR2 SQIVND (reference sequence). V lost 5 bases and J 3 bases, leaving 8 bases between the germline ends. The CDR3 totals 12 residues. CDR3 protein: CASSPGGYEQYF. The CDR3 DNA is TGTGCCAGTAGTCCCGGGGGCTACGAGCAGTACTTC.

This clone was seen only once. V and J are TRBV29-1 and TRBJ2-7, with a weak D call TRBD2 (6 bases). The CDR3 sequence is 13 residues long. V lost 6 bases and J lost 7, with 19 bases in between. CDR1 is SQVTM, CDR2 ANQGSEA, per germline. CDR3 residues: CSVDRLGAAEQYF. CDR3 nucleotide sequence: TGCAGCGTAGACAGACTAGGGGCGGCGGAGCAGTACTTC.

The rearrangement links TRBV5-8 to TRBJ1-1; D is undetermined. With 1 base removed from V and 1 base from J, the gap between germline ends came to 8 bases. The germline gives CDR1 SGHTS, CDR2 YDEGEE. This CDR3 is 14 amino acids long. CDR3 in amino acids: CASSLQSGNTEAFF. CDR3 bases: TGTGCCAGCAGCTTGCAGAGCGGGAACACTGAAGCTTTCTTT.

J is TRBJ1-1 and V is TRBV27, with a weak D call TRBD1 (6 bases). V gave up 4 bases and J gave up 1 base, with 13 bases separating them. CDR3 length: 15 residues. Per germline, CDR1 MNHEY and CDR2 SMNVEV (reference sequence). The DNA of the CDR3 is TGTGCCAGCAGTTCCTACAGGGCGGGGAACACTGAAGCTTTCTTT. Its protein product is CASSSYRAGNTEAFF.

The chain uses TRBV2 and TRBJ2-1; unclear D gene. V gave up 2 bases and J gave up 4 bases, with 12 bases separating them. The CDR3 runs 15 residues. Germline V gene sequence: CDR1 SNHLY, CDR2 FYNNEI. The CDR3 reads CASSENGGSYNEQFF. The CDR3 nucleotides are TGTGCCAGCAGTGAAAACGGCGGATCTTACAATGAGCAGTTCTTC.

The rearrangement links TRBV4-1 to TRBJ2-3, with D perhaps TRBD2 (6 bases). The germline CDR1 and CDR2 sequences are MGHRA and YSYEKL. The V end lost 4 bases, the J end lost 6 bases, and 17 bases lay between the germline ends. This CDR3 spans 15 amino acids. The CDR3 DNA reads TGCGCCAGCAGCCGAAGGGACTCGAGTCCTGATACGCAGTATTTT. The encoded protein is CASSRRDSSPDTQYF.

This rearrangement joins TRBV28 to TRBJ2-1, with a weak D call TRBD1 (5 bases). The CDR3 has 17 amino acids. Trimming removed 3 bases from V and 0 bases from J, with 15 bases in between. The germline V gene encodes CDR1 MDHEN and CDR2 SYDVKM. In DNA form, the CDR3 reads TGTGCCAGCAGTTTCTCCCCAGGGTGGGACTCCTACAATGAGCAGTTCTTC. Its protein product is CASSFSPGWDSYNEQFF. Full variable domain (outside the CDR3, taken from reference TRBV28 and TRBJ2-1): DVKVTQSSRYLVKRTGEKVFLECVQDMDHENMFWYRQDPGLGLRLIYFSYDVKMKEKGDIPEGYSVSREKKERFSLILESASTNQTSMYLCASSFSPGWDSYNEQFFGPGTRLTVL.

The V call is TRBV30, the J call TRBJ1-3; 8 nucleotides agree with TRBD1. The CDR3 is 15 amino acids. Germline V gene data show CDR1 as GTSNPN and CDR2 as SVGIG (reference sequence). Trimming removed 4 bases from V and 4 bases from J; junction bases left unmatched: 9. CDR3 nucleotide sequence: TGTGCCTGGACTAGGACGACAGGGGCCGGAAACACCATATATTTT. Encoded protein: CAWTRTTGAGNTIYF.

The chain uses TRBV7-2 and TRBJ2-2, with 11 positions matching TRBD2. The V and J ends lost 2 bases and 6 bases, in that order; junction bases with no gene match: 5. Germline V gene data show CDR1 as SGHTA and CDR2 as FQGNSA. This CDR3 region has 16 residues. This chain's CDR3 is CASSLNSGGAAGELFF. The DNA for the CDR3 is TGTGCCAGCAGCTTAAATAGCGGGGGGGCCGCCGGGGAGCTGTTTTTT. The full variable domain, with the rest looked up from reference TRBV7-2 and TRBJ2-2, is GAGVSQSPSNKVTEKGKDVELRCDPISGHTALYWYRQSLGQGLEFLIYFQGNSAPDKSGLPSDRFSAERTGGSVSTLTIQRTQQEDSAVYLCASSLNSGGAAGELFFGEGSRLTVL.

The chain recombines TRBV5-4 with TRBJ1-4, with unresolved D. The germline gives CDR1 SGHNT, CDR2 YYREEE (reference sequence). The CDR3 is made up of 16 amino acids. The V end lost 2 bases, the J end lost 5 bases, and 16 bases lay between the germline ends. Written as DNA, the CDR3 is TGTGCCAGCAGCTTCTTTGATGCAGGTTTGAATGAAAAACTGTTTTTT. Protein product: CASSFFDAGLNEKLFF.

A note on this clone: Other nucleotide sequences from this sample produce the same CDR3. The V and J genes are TRBV6-5 and TRBJ1-5; D remains ambiguous. This CDR3 region has 14 residues. V lost 5 bases to trimming and J lost 4 bases, with 12 bases between them. Germline V gene data show CDR1 as MNHEY and CDR2 as SVGAGI. The CDR3 reads CASSNLDGNQPQHF. DNA of the CDR3: TGTGCCAGCAGTAACCTTGACGGGAATCAGCCCCAGCATTTT.

The chain recombines TRBV13 with TRBJ2-1; D remains ambiguous. Germline-derived CDR1 and CDR2 are PRHDT and FYEKMQ (reference sequence). V was cut by 4 bases and J by 8 bases, with 9 bases left in between. The CDR3 is made up of 12 amino acids. The CDR3 nucleotides are TGTGCCAGCAGCTCGCTTAGAGATGAGCAGTTCTTC. This encodes CASSSLRDEQFF.

This sequence joins TRBV10-3 and TRBJ1-2; D uncertain. Germline lookup yields CDR1 ENHRY and CDR2 SYGVKD. Deletions cut 10 bases from V and 0 bases from J, with 18 bases between. The CDR3 extends over 15 amino acids. The DNA of the CDR3 is TGTGCCACGAAAACACCAGGCTTAGCTAACTATGGCTACACCTTC. This gives the protein CATKTPGLANYGYTF.

The chain employs TRBV4-3 and TRBJ1-5, with D tentatively TRBD1 (6 bases). This CDR3 region has 15 residues. Germline V gene data show CDR1 as LGHNA and CDR2 as YSLEER. The V end lost 3 bases, the J end lost 3 bases, and 12 bases lay between the germline ends. Here the CDR3 DNA reads TGCGCCAGCAGCCAGGGGGGGGGCCTCAATCAGCCCCAGCATTTT. Translated: CASSQGGGLNQPQHF.

V gene TRBV30 combines with J gene TRBJ2-2, with 12 nucleotides matching TRBD2. CDR3 length equals 16 residues. The germline gives CDR1 GTSNPN, CDR2 SVGIG (reference sequence). The V gene end was trimmed by 2 bases and the J gene end by 6 bases; junction bases not matched to a gene: 7. In DNA, the CDR3 is TGTGCCTGGAGTCCTCTAGCGGGGGGGCCCGCCGGGGAGCTGTTTTTT. This encodes CAWSPLAGGPAGELFF.

The V and J genes are TRBV28 and TRBJ1-3; D remains unclear. CDR3 length: 14 amino acids. The V end was cut by 3 bases, the J end by 4 bases, with 10 bases between. CDR1 MDHEN and CDR2 SYDVKM come from the germline V gene. CDR3 in DNA: TGTGCCAGCAGTTTGGGAGTCAAAGGAAACACCATATATTTT. Its translation is CASSLGVKGNTIYF. The full variable domain, rest sourced from reference TRBV28 and TRBJ1-3, is DVKVTQSSRYLVKRTGEKVFLECVQDMDHENMFWYRQDPGLGLRLIYFSYDVKMKEKGDIPEGYSVSREKKERFSLILESASTNQTSMYLCASSLGVKGNTIYFGEGSWLTVV.

V is TRBV3-1 (or the pseudogene TRBV3-2) and J is TRBJ2-5, with 9 positions matching TRBD1. CDR3 length: 16 amino acids. Trimming took 5 bases from V and 4 from J; bases not matched to a gene: 11. In germline, CDR1 is LGHDT, CDR2 YNNKEL (reference sequence). The CDR3 nucleotides read TGTGCCAGCAGCACTAGGACAGGGGAGGTAGGAGAGACCCAGTACTTC. Protein: CASSTRTGEVGETQYF.

This clone was observed once. The V and J genes are TRBV5-8 and TRBJ1-2, with a weak D call TRBD1 (5 bases). This CDR3 has 14 amino acids. From germline, CDR1 is SGHTS and CDR2 YDEGEE. The V end was cut by 0 bases, the J end by 2 bases, with 8 bases between. DNA for the CDR3: TGTGCCAGCAGCTTGGCTAACAGGAACTATGGCTACACCTTC. Amino acids: CASSLANRNYGYTF.

This sequence joins TRBV5-1 and TRBJ2-3; the match to TRBD1 covers 12 bases. With 6 bases clipped from V and 4 bases from J, the junction kept 6 bases outside the gene matches. Germline-derived CDR1 and CDR2 are SGHRS and YFSETQ. There are 15 residues in the CDR3. CDR3 sequence (DNA): TGCGCCAGCAATGAGGGACAGGGGGCATCAGATACGCAGTATTTT. It yields the protein CASNEGQGASDTQYF.

V usage is TRBV2 and J usage is TRBJ1-6; 7 bases are shared with TRBD1. V was pared by 6 bases and J by 3 bases, with 5 bases of the junction left unmatched. CDR3 length equals 15 residues. The V gene's germline CDR1 is SNHLY and CDR2 FYNNEI. CDR3 nucleotide sequence: TGTGCCAGCAGGCGAACAGGGGACTATAATTCACCCCTCCACTTT. Amino acids: CASRRTGDYNSPLHF.

This chain connects TRBV20-1 to TRBJ2-7, with 8 bases matching TRBD1. The CDR3 covers 11 residues. In germline, CDR1 is DFQATT, CDR2 SNEGSKA (reference sequence). Unmatched junction bases numbered 3, after V lost 6 bases and J lost 5 bases. This chain's CDR3 is CSAGRGHEQYF. DNA of the CDR3: TGCAGTGCAGGCAGGGGGCACGAGCAGTACTTC.

This chain uses TRBV9 with TRBJ2-1, with a tentative D call TRBD2 (5 bases). The CDR3 consists of 12 residues. Between the trimmed V and J ends, which lost 0 bases and 9 bases, there was a span of 7 bases. Germline lookup yields CDR1 SGDLS and CDR2 YYNGEE. The CDR3 reads CASSVVGSEQFF. The CDR3 DNA is TGTGCCAGCAGCGTAGTGGGGAGTGAGCAGTTCTTC.